A single T cell receptor beta chain is shown here with its context. The target antigen is unknown. The CDR3 totals 15 residues. The germline gives CDR1 KGHSH, CDR2 LQKENI. V dropped 6 bases and J dropped 3 bases, with 17 bases sitting between them. This sample was included in a study of cytomegalovirus exposure and HLA in healthy donors. For the study at large: It was reported in a later analysis that the same platform had been used for the approximately 110 validation repertoires as for the approximately 700 first-cohort repertoires. Study results and caveats: Both high specificity and high sensitivity reportedly marked the classifier's diagnosis of cytomegalovirus status.

Profiling relied on immunoSEQ multiplex PCR, and the TCRdb table lists in-frame clones only, not all of them. The sample has approximately 170,000 clones, around four fifths seen once. V and J are TRBV18 and TRBJ2-5; D is perhaps TRBD2 (6 bases). The specimen sequenced was PBMCs. The clonotype comes from a man aged 25-40 years in good health and CMV-seropositive. CDR3 sequence: CASSFEYASEETQYF. CDR3 nucleotide sequence: TGTGCCAGCTCGTTCGAATATGCTAGCGAAGAGACCCAGTACTTC.